This is a list of T cell receptor beta chains from one sample in a study of T cell responses to AZD1222 COVID-19 vaccine. Repertoires were generated with immunoSEQ multiplex PCR, while TCRdb's copy carries only in-frame clones and drops some. The profile shows 120,000 or so clones, 90% of them singletons. The specimen was peripheral blood, collected 28 days after the second dose of the MenACWY control vaccine. The receptors derive from an adult who received the MenACWY meningococcal vaccine as a control. Each CDR3 is given without its conserved first and last residue. Size is omitted from some rows. Given values are once, few, many or a class for expanded clones.

j_call clone_size v_call cdr3_aa
TRBJ1-2 - TRBV9 ASSVESDGHYGYT
TRBJ2-4 - TRBV19 ASSIDGKNIQY
TRBJ1-3 once TRBV29-1 SVESGVGNTIY
TRBJ1-5 - TRBV10-3 AISESGGANSNQPQH
TRBJ1-4 - TRBV7-9 ASSLGTGRFEKLF
TRBJ1-2 - TRBV27 ANSIQGARGYGYT
TRBJ1-2 - TRBV6-1 ASSDRGQRIANYGYT
TRBJ1-4 - TRBV15 ATSSEVPFNEKLF
TRBJ2-5 - TRBV15 ATSREGRVAGGQETQY
TRBJ2-2 - TRBV7-3 ASSRLHTGELF
TRBJ2-5 - TRBV6-1 ASSEEKGTETQY
TRBJ2-1 - TRBV19 ASYRYNEQF
TRBJ2-7 - TRBV10-2 ASKEREQPYEQY
TRBJ1-2 - TRBV28 ASSLGTGGFGYT
TRBJ1-5 - TRBV19 ASSVGQGGNQPQH
TRBJ1-1 few TRBV5-4 ASSLFFGANTEAF
TRBJ2-1 - TRBV7-2 ASSPLAGGGNEQF
TRBJ1-3 - TRBV2 ASSVGRTSGNTIY
TRBJ1-1 - TRBV27 ASSSFGGEAF
TRBJ1-5 - TRBV7-9 ASSPGQGDSNQPQH
TRBJ2-2 - TRBV3-1/TRBV3-2 ASSQGAGGNTGELF
TRBJ1-2 - TRBV6-5 ASSYPTGRGYT
TRBJ2-7 - TRBV6-5 ASFATGQTYEQY
TRBJ2-3 few TRBV6-4 ASPDRLGDTQY
TRBJ2-5 - TRBV5-1 ASSLGPSGGETQY
TRBJ1-5 - TRBV28 ASSFGSPGWPQH
TRBJ1-5 - TRBV18 ASSPEGGLNQPQH
TRBJ1-5 once TRBV19 ASSLSGYSNQPQH
TRBJ1-5 - TRBV28 ASSDNRGNQPQH
TRBJ2-1 once TRBV11-2 ASSNPLAGIYEQF
TRBJ2-3 - TRBV29-1 SVGPGLWDTQY
TRBJ1-5 - TRBV4-2 ASSQGGYKDNQPQH
TRBJ2-1 - TRBV29-1 SVVGATSGTTHNEQF